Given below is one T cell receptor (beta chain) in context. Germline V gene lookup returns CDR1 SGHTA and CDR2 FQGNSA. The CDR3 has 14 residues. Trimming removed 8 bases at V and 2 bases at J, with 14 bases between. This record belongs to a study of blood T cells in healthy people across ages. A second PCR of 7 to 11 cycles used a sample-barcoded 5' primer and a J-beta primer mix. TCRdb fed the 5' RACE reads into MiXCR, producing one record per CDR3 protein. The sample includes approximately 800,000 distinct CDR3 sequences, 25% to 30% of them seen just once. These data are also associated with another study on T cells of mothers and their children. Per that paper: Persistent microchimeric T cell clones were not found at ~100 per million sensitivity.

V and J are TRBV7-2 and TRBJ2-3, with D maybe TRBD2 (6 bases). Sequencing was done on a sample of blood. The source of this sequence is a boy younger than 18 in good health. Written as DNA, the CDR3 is TGTGCCAGCTCCCGAGGACTATTCACAGATACGCAGTATTTT. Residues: CASSRGLFTDTQYF. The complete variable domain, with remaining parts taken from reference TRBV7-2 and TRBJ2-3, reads GAGVSQSPSNKVTEKGKDVELRCDPISGHTALYWYRQSLGQGLEFLIYFQGNSAPDKSGLPSDRFSAERTGGSVSTLTIQRTQQEDSAVYLCASSRGLFTDTQYFGPGTRLTVL.